Below are 17 T cell receptor beta chains sequenced from a single sample in a study of cytomegalovirus exposure and HLA in healthy donors. PCR used 60 Vbeta primers and 13 Jbeta primers. Only in-frame clones appear in the TCRdb table, and some are missing; sequencing was by immunoSEQ multiplex PCR. This sample has about 160,000 clones; roughly 80% occur once, and the top ten carry roughly 3.7%. Source material: PBMCs. Source of these receptors: a man younger than 40 in good health and CMV-seropositive.

This clone was detected once. CDR3 in DNA: TGTGCCAGCAGTTCTGAACAGGGGTACGGACAGCCCCAGCATTTT. Translated: CASSSEQGYGQPQHF. The chain employs TRBV6-6 and TRBJ1-5; TRBD1 matches at 7 bases. J gave up 7 bases and V 4 bases, and 10 bases lay outside the gene matches. This CDR3 region has 15 residues. Germline V gene lookup returns CDR1 MNHNY and CDR2 SVGAGI (reference sequence).

The chain joins TRBV27 to TRBJ1-6; 7 nucleotides line up with TRBD1. J lost 4 bases, V lost 5 bases, and 5 bases had no gene match. The germline gives CDR1 MNHEY, CDR2 SMNVEV (reference sequence). The CDR3 contains 15 residues. The CDR3 spells CASSHWGQYNSPLHF. The CDR3 region has the DNA TGTGCCAGCAGTCACTGGGGACAGTATAATTCACCCCTCCACTTT.

This chain connects TRBV2 to TRBJ2-3, with 7 bases fitting TRBD2. The CDR3 consists of 14 residues. Germline loops: CDR1 SNHLY, CDR2 FYNNEI. V was clipped by 2 bases and J by 3 bases; unmatched bases: 2. The CDR3 nucleotides are TGTGCCAGCAGTGAACAGGGAGGGACAGATACGCAGTATTTT. Its protein product is CASSEQGGTDTQYF.

The chain combines TRBV14 with TRBJ2-1; 7 bases line up with TRBD1. The CDR3 runs 13 residues. Trimming took 4 bases from V and 8 from J; bases not matched to a gene: 5. The V gene's germline CDR1 is SGHDN and CDR2 FVKESK. CDR3 DNA sequence: TGTGCCAGCAGCCCCACAGGGGTTCATGAGCAGTTCTTC. It specifies CASSPTGVHEQFF.

The gene calls are TRBV30 and TRBJ2-2, with TRBD1 matching 11 bases. In germline, CDR1 is GTSNPN, CDR2 SVGIG (reference sequence). The CDR3 has 17 amino acids. The junction had 6 bases not matched to a gene; V was cut back by 3 bases and J by 0 bases. CDR3 in amino acids: CAWRDKGQGANTGELFF. CDR3 nucleotide sequence: TGTGCCTGGAGGGATAAGGGACAGGGGGCGAACACCGGGGAGCTGTTTTTT.

This clone was observed a handful of times. The V call is TRBV30, the J call TRBJ2-1; 7 nucleotides agree with TRBD2. Unmatched junction bases numbered 14, after V lost 1 base and J lost 2 bases. Looked up from germline, CDR1 is GTSNPN and CDR2 is SVGIG (reference sequence). This CDR3 has 18 amino acids. CDR3 nucleotides: TGTGCCTGGAGTGGGGTAGCGGGTACCTTGTCCACCTACAATGAGCAGTTCTTC. Protein sequence: CAWSGVAGTLSTYNEQFF.

J is TRBJ1-2 and V is TRBV9; D uncertain. The CDR3 loop spans 13 amino acids. Looked up from germline, CDR1 is SGDLS and CDR2 is YYNGEE. V lost 4 bases to trimming and J lost 3 bases, with 10 bases between them. The CDR3 nucleotides read TGTGCCAGCAGCCCCAACCCAGACTATGGCTACACCTTC. It specifies CASSPNPDYGYTF.

This chain links TRBV2 with TRBJ2-7; the match to TRBD1 covers 8 bases. In germline, CDR1 is SNHLY, CDR2 FYNNEI. This CDR3 is 13 amino acids long. V gave up 6 bases and J gave up 2 bases; unmatched junction bases: 3. CDR3 loop: CASRQGVTYEQYF. The DNA for the CDR3 is TGTGCCAGCAGACAGGGGGTAACCTACGAGCAGTACTTC. The full variable domain, in which reference TRBV2 and TRBJ2-7 provide the parts outside the CDR3, is EPEVTQTPSHQVTQMGQEVILRCVPISNHLYFYWYRQILGQKVEFLVSFYNNEISEKSEIFDDQFSVERPDGSNFTLKIRSTKLEDSAMYFCASRQGVTYEQYFGPGTRLTVT.

The CDR3 nucleotides are TGTGCCAGCAGCACTCCCGGGACACAAAGTCACGAGCAGTACTTC. Translated, it gives CASSTPGTQSHEQYF. V is TRBV28 and J is TRBJ2-7, with D maybe TRBD1 (6 bases). The CDR3 has 15 residues. V lost 6 bases to trimming and J lost 5 bases, with 20 bases between them. Germline CDR1 and CDR2: MDHEN and SYDVKM.

The chain carries TRBV28 and TRBJ1-4, with D maybe TRBD1 (5 bases). The CDR3 is made up of 15 amino acids. The germline V and J ends were trimmed by 6 bases and 5 bases, with 16 bases remaining between them. Germline V gene lookup returns CDR1 MDHEN and CDR2 SYDVKM. CDR3 sequence: CASRTVGRGNEKLFF. The DNA of the CDR3 is TGTGCCAGCAGAACGGTGGGCCGGGGGAATGAAAAACTGTTTTTT.

The chain links TRBV5-4 to TRBJ2-7; weak D call: TRBD2 (5 bases). The germline V gene encodes CDR1 SGHNT and CDR2 YYREEE (reference sequence). V lost 0 bases to trimming and J lost 4 bases, with 23 bases between them. This CDR3 has 18 residues. CDR3 coding DNA: TGTGCCAGCAGCTTGGAGGGCTTTTCTAGTCAGGAGGTATACGAGCAGTACTTC. This encodes CASSLEGFSSQEVYEQYF.

CDR3 bases: TGTGCCAGCGGAGGGACCGACTCTGGAAACACCATATATTTT. Amino acids: CASGGTDSGNTIYF. The J gene is TRBJ1-3, the V gene TRBV5-4; perhaps TRBD1 as D (5 bases). V gave up 7 bases and J gave up 0 bases, with 11 bases separating them. The CDR3 runs 14 residues. CDR1 and CDR2 from the germline V gene are SGHNT and YYREEE (reference sequence).

The chain employs TRBV4-1 and TRBJ1-6; D may be TRBD1 (6 bases). CDR1 MGHRA and CDR2 YSYEKL come from the germline V gene. Trimming took off 1 base at V and 3 bases at J, with 10 bases between the two ends. This CDR3 comprises 16 residues. In DNA form, the CDR3 reads TGCGCCAGCAGCCAAGTAGAGGGGGTCTATAATTCACCCCTCCACTTT. It is translated as CASSQVEGVYNSPLHF.

This clone was seen once. The J gene is TRBJ1-4, the V gene TRBV4-1; 7 nucleotides match TRBD1. Germline V CDR1 and CDR2: MGHRA, YSYEKL. Losses at the gene ends were 0 bases for V and 8 bases for J; bases not matched to a gene: 6. CDR3 size: 15 residues. This CDR3 reads CASSQDSRTGEKLFF. CDR3 DNA sequence: TGCGCCAGCAGCCAAGATAGCAGGACAGGCGAAAAACTGTTTTTT.

The rearrangement links TRBV2 to TRBJ2-3; TRBD1 agrees at 11 bases. There are 13 residues in the CDR3. V trimming: 6 bases; J trimming: 5 bases; junction bases outside the gene matches: 1. The germline CDR1 and CDR2 sequences are SNHLY and FYNNEI. CDR3 sequence reads: CASSGTGGDTQYF. For the CDR3, the DNA is TGTGCCAGCAGCGGGACAGGGGGAGATACGCAGTATTTT.

The V call is TRBV7-6, the J call TRBJ2-3; TRBD1 might be the D (6 bases). This CDR3 has 14 amino acids. V was trimmed by 3 bases and J by 6 bases, leaving 13 bases between them. Germline CDR1 reads SGHVS; CDR2 reads FNYEAQ. In DNA form, the CDR3 reads TGTGCCAGCAGCTTGGACAGAATGTGGGATACGCAGTATTTT. It is translated as CASSLDRMWDTQYF.

The chain links TRBV15 to TRBJ1-4, with D unresolved. CDR1 is LNHNV, CDR2 YYDKDF, per germline (reference sequence). V was clipped by 0 bases and J by 14 bases, with 16 bases between them. The CDR3 is 14 residues long. CDR3 in amino acids: CATSRDFGGLKLFF. CDR3 DNA: TGTGCCACCAGCAGAGATTTCGGAGGGCTCAAGCTGTTTTTT.